This T cell receptor beta chain was documented in a study of T cells after posttransplantation cyclophosphamide. Busulfan-fludarabine conditioning, marrow transplant, and cyclophosphamide on days +3 and +4 were administered. V gave up 0 bases and J gave up 3 bases, with 9 bases separating them. The CDR3 has 14 amino acids. Germline V CDR1 and CDR2: SGHRS, YFSETQ. Measured with immunoSEQ multiplex PCR; TCRdb has only the in-frame clones, and not every one. The data show thousands of clones, roughly three quarters seen once. Study-wide points: After PTCy, TRB diversity resembled that of CNI/methotrexate controls. Donor CD8+ memory clones often dominated recipient blood repertoires at later times. Blood and skin or GI T cell repertoires showed limited TRB overlap.

As to this clone: The antigen remains undetermined.

Sequences were derived from PBMCs, sampled after an allogeneic stem cell transplant with post-transplant cyclophosphamide. The receptor comes from a female patient aged 50-60 years who received an allogeneic stem cell transplant from a related donor, was CMV-positive, and had no GVHD. Some T cells may have come from the graft donor. The chain carries TRBV5-1 and TRBJ1-1; D uncertain. CDR3 sequence (DNA): TGCGCCAGCAGCTTGGCCACCTCGGACACTGAAGCTTTCTTT. This codes for CASSLATSDTEAFF. Full variable domain (rest looked up from reference TRBV5-1 and TRBJ1-1): KAGVTQTPRYLIKTRGQQVTLSCSPISGHRSVSWYQQTPGQGLQFLFEYFSETQRNKGNFPGRFSGRQFSNSRSEMNVSTLELGDSALYLCASSLATSDTEAFFGQGTRLTVV.